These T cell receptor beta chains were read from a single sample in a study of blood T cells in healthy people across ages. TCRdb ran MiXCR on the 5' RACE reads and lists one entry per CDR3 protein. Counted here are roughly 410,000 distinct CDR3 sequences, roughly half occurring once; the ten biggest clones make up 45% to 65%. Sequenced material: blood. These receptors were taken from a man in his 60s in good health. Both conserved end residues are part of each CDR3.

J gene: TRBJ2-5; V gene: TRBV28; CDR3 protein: CASSSGTGAQGAQYF
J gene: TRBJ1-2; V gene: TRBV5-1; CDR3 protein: CASRDAQANYGYTF
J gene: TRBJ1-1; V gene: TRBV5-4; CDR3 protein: CASSLQGAEAFF
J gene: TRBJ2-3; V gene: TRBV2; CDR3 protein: CASRTSGLTDTQYF
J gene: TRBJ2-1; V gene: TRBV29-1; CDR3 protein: CSVEAPRTGLSNEQFF
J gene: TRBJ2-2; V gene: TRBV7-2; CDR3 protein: CASSLYPVWSTGELFF
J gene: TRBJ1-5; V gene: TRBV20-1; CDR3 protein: CSASPGGNQPQHF
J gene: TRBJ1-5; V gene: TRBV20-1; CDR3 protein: CSARDTKRGGAQPQHF
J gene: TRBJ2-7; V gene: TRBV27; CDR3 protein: CASSSYTGLAGGYSYEQYF
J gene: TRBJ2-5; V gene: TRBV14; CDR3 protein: CASSQDGLITETQYF
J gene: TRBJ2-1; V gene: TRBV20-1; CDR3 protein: CSAELAGVYNEQFF
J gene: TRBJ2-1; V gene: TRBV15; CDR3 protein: CAANQGTSGRSFNEQFF
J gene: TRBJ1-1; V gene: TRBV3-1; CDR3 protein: CASSRAGGTEAFF
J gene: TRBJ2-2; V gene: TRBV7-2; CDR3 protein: CASSLAPGTLAGELFF